Included here is one T cell receptor beta chain sequence, with context. Its specificity is not known. The data originate from a study of blood T cells in healthy people across ages. General study points: Among long-lived donors, naive CD4+ cells were more numerous and diversity higher than in aged donors.

No fewer than 5.5 micrograms of total RNA were isolated from every sample. Together with a sample-barcoded 5' primer, a J-beta primer mix was included in a second PCR lasting about 6 to 11 cycles. TCRdb used MiXCR to reprocess the 5' RACE reads, holding one entry per CDR3 protein. In the table there are about 1.6 million distinct CDR3 sequences, about 32% of which are singletons. V shed 6 bases, J shed 3 bases, and the junction held 8 bases outside the gene matches. The CDR3 totals 14 residues. The sample taken for sequencing was blood. This chain links TRBV12-3 or TRBV12-4 with TRBJ2-7; TRBD1 aligns across 7 bases. This clonotype was obtained from a woman in her 30s in good health. CDR3 sequence (DNA): TGTGCCAGCAGGTCGGACAGGCGACTCTACGAGCAGTACTTC. Encoded protein: CASRSDRRLYEQYF.